Below, one TCR beta chain is given with its context. The antigen is undetermined. The data originate from a study of monozygotic twins with inflammatory bowel disease. The study's findings and limits: IBD patients share fewer clonotypes with other people than healthy twins do, especially with disease activity.

The CDR3 is 15 residues long. Germline CDR1 MDHEN, CDR2 SYDVKM. Total RNA, at roughly 3.5 ug, went into every TCR library. One entry per CDR3 protein, without DNA, is what TCRdb gives after re-calling the 5' RACE reads. This sample's table has approximately 330,000 distinct CDR3 sequences. Input material: blood. This receptor was identified in a human donor with ulcerative colitis or Crohn's disease, or a healthy co-twin of an affected twin (not recorded which). The rearrangement joins TRBV28 to TRBJ2-7; the TCRdb call, TRBD1, lacks DNA for checking. This CDR3 reads CASSSGTGVSYEQYF.